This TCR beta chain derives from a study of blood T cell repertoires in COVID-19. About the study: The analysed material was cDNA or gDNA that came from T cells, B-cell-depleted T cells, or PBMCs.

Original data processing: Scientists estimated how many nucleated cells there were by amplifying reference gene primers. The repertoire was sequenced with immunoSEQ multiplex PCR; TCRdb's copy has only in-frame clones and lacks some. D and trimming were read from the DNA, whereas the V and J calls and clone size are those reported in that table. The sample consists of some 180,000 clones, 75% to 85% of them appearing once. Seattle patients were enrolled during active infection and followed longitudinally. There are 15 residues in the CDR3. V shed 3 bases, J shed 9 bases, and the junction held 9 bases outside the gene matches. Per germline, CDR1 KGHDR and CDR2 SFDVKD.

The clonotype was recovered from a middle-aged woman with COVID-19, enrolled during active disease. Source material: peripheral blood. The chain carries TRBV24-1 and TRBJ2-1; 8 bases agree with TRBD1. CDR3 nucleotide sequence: TGTGCCACCAGTGATCCCCGGGACAGGACGTTTGAGCAGTTCTTC. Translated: CATSDPRDRTFEQFF.